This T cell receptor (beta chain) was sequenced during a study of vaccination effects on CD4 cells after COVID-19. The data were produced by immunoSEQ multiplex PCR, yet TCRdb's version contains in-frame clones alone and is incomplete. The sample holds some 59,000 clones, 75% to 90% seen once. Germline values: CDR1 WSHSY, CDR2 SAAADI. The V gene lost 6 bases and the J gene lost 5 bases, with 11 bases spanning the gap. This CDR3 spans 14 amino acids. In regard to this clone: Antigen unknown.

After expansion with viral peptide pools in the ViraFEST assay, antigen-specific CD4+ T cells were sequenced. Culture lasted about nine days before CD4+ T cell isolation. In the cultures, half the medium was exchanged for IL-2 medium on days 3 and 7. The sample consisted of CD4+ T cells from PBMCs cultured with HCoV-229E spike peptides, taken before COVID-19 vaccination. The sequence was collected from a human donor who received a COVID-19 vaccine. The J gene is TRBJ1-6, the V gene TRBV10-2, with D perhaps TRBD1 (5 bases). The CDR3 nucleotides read TGCGCCAGCAGGGTTGAAGGGGATAATTCACCCCTCCACTTT. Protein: CASRVEGDNSPLHF.